A selection of T cell receptor beta chains follows, all from one sample in a study of human T cells and chemical hapten exposure. TCRdb reanalysed the RACE reads using MiXCR and keeps one entry per CDR3 protein. The sample holds about 98,000 distinct CDR3 sequences, more than 10% seen once. Material: whole blood, obtained in connection with sensitization to the hapten diphenylcyclopropenone (DPC). These receptors were taken from a woman between 55 and 75 years old with alopecia areata. Some clones in this sample may be carry-over from other donors' samples. CDR3s include the opening cysteine and the closing phenylalanine or tryptophan. Each record gives: clone size, J gene, V gene, D gene, CDR3 DNA, CDR3 protein. D genes are given only for firm matches. Clone size is given for some rows only: seen once, a few or many times, or a class if the clone is expanded.

clone_size: NA
j_call: TRBJ1-2
v_call: TRBV10-3
d_call: NA
cdr3_nt: TGTGCCATCACCGAGGGCGAAGTCTTCTATGGCTACACCTTC
cdr3_aa: CAITEGEVFYGYTF

clone_size: NA
j_call: TRBJ1-2
v_call: TRBV20-1
d_call: TRBD1
cdr3_nt: TGCAGTGCCCTAGCCGGGACAGGGCTTGTCAACTATGGCTACACCTTC
cdr3_aa: CSALAGTGLVNYGYTF

clone_size: few
j_call: TRBJ1-2
v_call: TRBV20-1
d_call: NA
cdr3_nt: TGCAGTGCTAGAGAGGAAATTAACTATGGCTACACCTTC
cdr3_aa: CSAREEINYGYTF

clone_size: NA
j_call: TRBJ1-2
v_call: TRBV4-3
d_call: TRBD1
cdr3_nt: TGCGCCAGCAGCCAAGACCCCGGACAGGCAACTAACTATGGCTACACCTTC
cdr3_aa: CASSQDPGQATNYGYTF

clone_size: few
j_call: TRBJ2-3
v_call: TRBV5-4
d_call: TRBD2
cdr3_nt: TGTGCCAGCAGCTTAGCGGGGGGGATTGCAGATACGCAGTATTTT
cdr3_aa: CASSLAGGIADTQYF

clone_size: few
j_call: TRBJ2-5
v_call: TRBV7-7
d_call: TRBD2
cdr3_nt: TGTGCTAGCAGCCGACCCGCTAGCGGGCAAGAGACCCAGTACTTC
cdr3_aa: CASSRPASGQETQYF

clone_size: many
j_call: TRBJ2-7
v_call: TRBV20-1
d_call: NA
cdr3_nt: TGCAGTGCTAGAGATGAGAGCTACGAGCAGTACTTC
cdr3_aa: CSARDESYEQYF

clone_size: NA
j_call: TRBJ2-3
v_call: TRBV5-1
d_call: NA
cdr3_nt: TGCGCCAGCAGCTTAACTAGCCTCAATGCTGAGTATTTT
cdr3_aa: CASSLTSLNAEYF

clone_size: few
j_call: TRBJ2-2
v_call: TRBV11-2
d_call: NA
cdr3_nt: TGTGCCAGCAGCTTAGACCGACCCGGGACACCTCGCCCGCGGGAGCTGTTTTTT
cdr3_aa: CASSLDRPGTPRPRELFF

clone_size: many
j_call: TRBJ2-1
v_call: TRBV5-1
d_call: TRBD2
cdr3_nt: TGCGCCAGCAGCGGGACTAGCGGGGGCTACAGCTCCTACAATGAGCAGTTCTTC
cdr3_aa: CASSGTSGGYSSYNEQFF

clone_size: few
j_call: TRBJ1-5
v_call: TRBV6-6
d_call: NA
cdr3_nt: TGTGCCAGCAGCCCCACGAATGGCAATCAGCCCCAGCATTTT
cdr3_aa: CASSPTNGNQPQHF

clone_size: many
j_call: TRBJ2-7
v_call: TRBV7-9
d_call: NA
cdr3_nt: TGTGCCAGCAGCTTACCTAGCCGCGAGCAGTACTTC
cdr3_aa: CASSLPSREQYF

clone_size: many
j_call: TRBJ1-5
v_call: TRBV6-6
d_call: NA
cdr3_nt: TGTGCCACCACTCCCCTTCAGGGTGGGAGCAATCAGCCCCAGCATTTT
cdr3_aa: CATTPLQGGSNQPQHF

clone_size: NA
j_call: TRBJ1-4
v_call: TRBV27
d_call: NA
cdr3_nt: TGTGCCAGCAGTATCCGGATGGTTAATGAAAAACTGTTTTTT
cdr3_aa: CASSIRMVNEKLFF

clone_size: few
j_call: TRBJ2-5
v_call: TRBV10-3
d_call: TRBD2
cdr3_nt: TGTGCCATCAGTGGGACTAGCGGGGGGGGAGAGACCCAGTACTTC
cdr3_aa: CAISGTSGGGETQYF

clone_size: few
j_call: TRBJ2-3
v_call: TRBV9
d_call: TRBD2
cdr3_nt: TGTGCCAGCAGCGTAGTAGGGACTATACACACAGATACGCAGTATTTT
cdr3_aa: CASSVVGTIHTDTQYF

clone_size: few
j_call: TRBJ2-1
v_call: TRBV7-7
d_call: TRBD2
cdr3_nt: TGTGCTAGCAGCTTAGCGGCGGGGGGGCCAGACGAGCAGTTCTTC
cdr3_aa: CASSLAAGGPDEQFF

clone_size: many
j_call: TRBJ1-6
v_call: TRBV2
d_call: NA
cdr3_nt: TGTGCCAGCAGTGAATGGACAGCTAATAATTCACCCCTCCACTTT
cdr3_aa: CASSEWTANNSPLHF

clone_size: many
j_call: TRBJ2-3
v_call: TRBV3-1
d_call: TRBD2
cdr3_nt: TGTGCCAGCAGCCACAGTATTGGGCGGGGGGGCTTGTCAGATACGCAGTATTTT
cdr3_aa: CASSHSIGRGGLSDTQYF

clone_size: many
j_call: TRBJ2-7
v_call: TRBV5-1
d_call: NA
cdr3_nt: TGCGCCAGCAGCTTGGAAGACAACGCCATCACCGAGCAGTACTTC
cdr3_aa: CASSLEDNAITEQYF

clone_size: many
j_call: TRBJ1-2
v_call: TRBV7-9
d_call: NA
cdr3_nt: TGTGCCAGCAGCTTAGAGGGAGGTGGCTACACCTTC
cdr3_aa: CASSLEGGGYTF

clone_size: NA
j_call: TRBJ2-7
v_call: TRBV19
d_call: TRBD1
cdr3_nt: TGTGCCAGTAGTGACAGGGGGTCCTACGAGCAGTACTTC
cdr3_aa: CASSDRGSYEQYF

clone_size: few
j_call: TRBJ2-7
v_call: TRBV5-1
d_call: TRBD2
cdr3_nt: TGCGCCAGCAGCTTCTCTAGCGGGGCAAACTACGAGCAGTACTTC
cdr3_aa: CASSFSSGANYEQYF

clone_size: few
j_call: TRBJ2-5
v_call: TRBV20-1
d_call: NA
cdr3_nt: TGCAGTGCTATGGGTAAACAAGAGACCCAGTACTTC
cdr3_aa: CSAMGKQETQYF

clone_size: NA
j_call: TRBJ2-5
v_call: TRBV20-1
d_call: NA
cdr3_nt: TGCAGTGCTAGTGAGCGGCAAGAGACCCAGTACTTC
cdr3_aa: CSASERQETQYF

clone_size: NA
j_call: TRBJ2-7
v_call: TRBV19
d_call: NA
cdr3_nt: TGTGCCAGTAGCCTGACAGAGGCTACCTACGAGCAGTACTTC
cdr3_aa: CASSLTEATYEQYF

clone_size: many
j_call: TRBJ1-1
v_call: TRBV12-3/TRBV12-4
d_call: NA
cdr3_nt: TGTGCCAGCAGTTTAGGGTGGGGGCACACTGAAGCTTTCTTT
cdr3_aa: CASSLGWGHTEAFF

clone_size: NA
j_call: TRBJ2-3
v_call: TRBV29-1
d_call: TRBD2
cdr3_nt: TGCAGCGTTGCCGGACTAGCACCAGATACGCAGTATTTT
cdr3_aa: CSVAGLAPDTQYF

clone_size: few
j_call: TRBJ2-7
v_call: TRBV29-1
d_call: NA
cdr3_nt: TGCAGCGTCGAGACAAACAGCGACGAGCAGTACTTC
cdr3_aa: CSVETNSDEQYF

clone_size: many
j_call: TRBJ2-7
v_call: TRBV12-5
d_call: NA
cdr3_nt: TGTGCTAGTGCCCTGGGACTGACCTACGAGCAGTACTTC
cdr3_aa: CASALGLTYEQYF

clone_size: many
j_call: TRBJ2-7
v_call: TRBV20-1
d_call: NA
cdr3_nt: TGCAGTGCTACAAGACAGGCTTACTACGAGCAGTACTTC
cdr3_aa: CSATRQAYYEQYF

clone_size: few
j_call: TRBJ1-4
v_call: TRBV4-1
d_call: NA
cdr3_nt: TGCGCCAGCAGCCAGGGGGCAGGATACGAAAAACTGTTTTTT
cdr3_aa: CASSQGAGYEKLFF